The 22 T cell receptor beta chains below all came from one sample that was sequenced in a study of blood T cell repertoires in COVID-19 (dated by TCRdb to between 2020 and 2021). Library prep was done by the immunoSEQ multiplex PCR assay. The table was pulled from immuneACCESS by TCRdb, which kept in-frame rearrangements only. Such tables lose some clones; where checked, under half of the loss comes from unresolved V genes, and the rest has no known cause. The sample table holds a few hundred thousand clones, of which around 84% were seen once. The top ten constitute 10% of the sample. The sample consisted of PBMCs or T cells enriched from blood (not recorded which). The receptors stem from a young woman who had recovered from COVID-19.

The V and J genes are TRBV6-5 and TRBJ2-3; unclear D gene. Looked up from germline, CDR1 is MNHEY and CDR2 is SVGAGI. This CDR3 has 12 residues. The V gene lost 7 bases and the J gene lost 2 bases, with 7 bases spanning the gap. CDR3 loop: CASKNYTDTQYF. The CDR3 nucleotides are TGTGCCAGCAAAAATTACACAGATACGCAGTATTTT.

The chain links TRBV7-3 to TRBJ1-2; perhaps TRBD1 as D (5 bases). The germline V and J ends were trimmed by 8 bases and 2 bases, with 12 bases remaining between them. From germline, CDR1 is SGHTA and CDR2 FQGTGA. The CDR3 runs 13 residues. CDR3 amino acids: CASSPGPNYGYTF. DNA for the CDR3: TGTGCCAGCTCCCCAGGGCCGAACTATGGCTACACCTTC. The variable domain in full, completed from reference TRBV7-3 and TRBJ1-2, reads GAGVSQTPSNKVTEKGKYVELRCDPISGHTALYWYRQSLGQGPEFLIYFQGTGAADDSGLPNDRFFAVRPEGSVSTLKIQRTERGDSAVYLCASSPGPNYGYTFGSGTRLTVV.

This clone was recorded once. This chain uses TRBV27 with TRBJ2-7; perhaps TRBD2 as D (6 bases). The CDR3 has 14 residues. Trimming took off 4 bases at V and 5 bases at J, with 15 bases between the two ends. Germline CDR1 is MNHEY and CDR2 is SMNVEV (reference sequence). Here the CDR3 DNA reads TGTGCCAGCAGTTCCGAACTAGCTTACCACGAGCAGTACTTC. Translated: CASSSELAYHEQYF.

The chain is built from TRBV2 and TRBJ1-6; D is perhaps TRBD1 (6 bases). The V end lost 7 bases, the J end lost 7 bases, and 11 bases lay between the germline ends. The CDR3 is 13 amino acids. Germline V gene data show CDR1 as SNHLY and CDR2 as FYNNEI. Here the CDR3 DNA reads TGTGCCAGCACTTGGGGGCCGAATTCACCCCTCCACTTT. Protein product: CASTWGPNSPLHF.

The V gene is TRBV30, the J gene TRBJ2-3; D gene ambiguous. Looked up from germline, CDR1 is GTSNPN and CDR2 is SVGIG (reference sequence). V shed 0 bases and J shed 4 bases, with 14 bases lying between them. The CDR3 loop spans 15 amino acids. The CDR3 sequence: CAWSVRWARADTQYF. DNA of the CDR3: TGTGCCTGGAGTGTACGCTGGGCCCGCGCAGATACGCAGTATTTT.

The chain uses TRBV28 and TRBJ2-3; 7 bases map to TRBD2. The CDR3 is made up of 12 amino acids. The J segment lost 1 base and the V segment lost 8 bases, leaving 0 bases of the junction unmatched. The germline CDR1 and CDR2 sequences are MDHEN and SYDVKM. The CDR3 nucleotides read TGTGCCAGCGGGGGGGGCACAGATACGCAGTATTTT. This encodes CASGGGTDTQYF.

The rearrangement links TRBV19 to TRBJ2-7, with 9 bases matching TRBD1. Germline V gene data show CDR1 as LNHDA and CDR2 as SQIVND (reference sequence). V trimming: 2 bases; J trimming: 4 bases; junction bases outside the gene matches: 6. This CDR3 has 15 residues. CDR3 DNA: TGTGCCAGTAGTATAACCGGGACAGGGAGGTACGAGCAGTACTTC. It codes for CASSITGTGRYEQYF.

This clone has a single count. The CDR3 loop reads CASSIDPGQGVPYEQYF. Written as DNA, the CDR3 is TGTGCCAGTAGTATAGACCCCGGACAGGGGGTCCCCTACGAGCAGTACTTC. This chain connects TRBV19 to TRBJ2-7, with TRBD1 identical over 10 bases. Germline values: CDR1 LNHDA, CDR2 SQIVND (reference sequence). The CDR3 runs 17 residues. V was pared by 0 bases and J by 2 bases, with 7 bases of the junction left unmatched.

V gene TRBV4-1 combines with J gene TRBJ1-2; tentatively, D is TRBD1 (5 bases). Germline values: CDR1 MGHRA, CDR2 YSYEKL. The CDR3 has 19 residues. V shed 0 bases and J shed 0 bases, with 20 bases lying between them. CDR3: CASSQDHGARSRANYGYTF. As DNA, the CDR3 is TGCGCCAGCAGCCAAGATCATGGGGCCAGGTCACGAGCTAACTATGGCTACACCTTC.

This clone was detected ten times or more. The chain combines TRBV3-1 (or the pseudogene TRBV3-2) with TRBJ2-2, with D possibly TRBD2 on 5 matching bases. The germline gives CDR1 LGHDT, CDR2 YNNKEL (reference sequence). V dropped 0 bases and J dropped 2 bases, with 13 bases sitting between them. The CDR3 is 17 amino acids. DNA for the CDR3: TGTGCCAGCAGCCAAGATCGGGATAGCGTCAACACCGGGGAGCTGTTTTTT. Translation gives CASSQDRDSVNTGELFF.

The chain recombines TRBV18 with TRBJ1-1; possible D gene TRBD1, 5 bases. V was trimmed by 3 bases and J by 7 bases, leaving 12 bases between them. Germline values: CDR1 KGHSH, CDR2 LQKENI. CDR3 size: 13 residues. In DNA, the CDR3 is TGTGCCAGCTCACCGGCAAGAGACAGTGAAGCTTTCTTT. Its protein is CASSPARDSEAFF.

This sequence joins TRBV9 and TRBJ2-7, with a possible D match to TRBD2 (6 bases). The V end was cut by 0 bases, the J end by 5 bases, with 21 bases between. This CDR3 is 17 amino acids long. Germline V gene data show CDR1 as SGDLS and CDR2 as YYNGEE. CDR3 sequence (DNA): TGTGCCAGCAGCGTAGGTGGAGGGACTCTGGGCATGGACGAGCAGTACTTC. Translating it yields CASSVGGGTLGMDEQYF.

The chain uses TRBV19 and TRBJ1-2; no clear D. Trimming removed 2 bases at V and 2 bases at J, with 15 bases between. The CDR3 is made up of 16 amino acids. The germline gives CDR1 LNHDA, CDR2 SQIVND (reference sequence). The CDR3 is CASSIKFREVNYGYTF. The DNA of the CDR3 is TGTGCCAGTAGTATAAAATTTAGAGAGGTGAACTATGGCTACACCTTC.

V is TRBV24-1 and J is TRBJ1-2, with D hard to call. The CDR3 has 16 amino acids. The germline V gene encodes CDR1 KGHDR and CDR2 SFDVKD. Trimming removed 4 bases from V and 4 bases from J, with 18 bases in between. The CDR3 protein is CATSDETVGLGYGYTF. CDR3 DNA sequence: TGTGCCACCAGTGACGAAACAGTGGGCTTAGGCTATGGCTACACCTTC.

The chain uses TRBV19 and TRBJ1-5; D is undetermined. From germline, CDR1 is LNHDA and CDR2 SQIVND (reference sequence). Between the trimmed V and J ends, which lost 3 bases and 7 bases, there was a span of 13 bases. The CDR3 is made up of 14 amino acids. The CDR3: CASSIGVEIQPQHF. The CDR3 DNA reads TGTGCCAGTAGTATCGGGGTCGAAATACAGCCCCAGCATTTT.

V and J are TRBV6-5 and TRBJ2-6; the D gene is possibly TRBD1 (5 bases). Germline V gives CDR1 MNHEY, CDR2 SVGAGI. The CDR3 is 16 amino acids. V was pared by 2 bases and J by 0 bases, with 8 bases between. The DNA of the CDR3 is TGTGCCAGCAGTTACAAGGGGATCTCTGGGGCCAACGTCCTGACTTTC. Protein sequence: CASSYKGISGANVLTF.

This clone was found once. CDR3 DNA sequence: TGTGCCAGCAGCAAACGGCCTAGCATATACAATGAGCAGTTCTTC. It is translated as CASSKRPSIYNEQFF. The V gene is TRBV21-1, the J gene TRBJ2-1; TRBD2 is the table's D call, not checked against the DNA. TRBV21-1 is noted as a pseudogene. This CDR3 is 15 amino acids long.

V and J are TRBV7-9 and TRBJ1-1, with D tentatively TRBD1 (6 bases). Germline-derived CDR1 and CDR2 are SEHNR and FQNEAQ (reference sequence). CDR3 length equals 15 residues. The V end was cut by 5 bases, the J end by 4 bases, with 17 bases between. The CDR3 reads CASSPQGGVGTEAFF. CDR3 coding DNA: TGTGCCAGCAGCCCACAGGGTGGGGTAGGCACTGAAGCTTTCTTT.

The chain employs TRBV7-2 and TRBJ2-3, with D perhaps matching TRBD2 (5 bases). Germline V gene lookup returns CDR1 SGHTA and CDR2 FQGNSA. CDR3 length: 14 amino acids. V was shortened by 0 bases and J by 6 bases, with 10 bases between the two germline ends. The chain's CDR3 is CASSLALEQDTQYF. DNA of the CDR3: TGTGCCAGCAGCTTAGCACTAGAACAGGATACGCAGTATTTT.

This clone was observed a single time. This rearrangement joins TRBV6-5 to TRBJ1-2, with 8 bases matching TRBD1. Germline-derived CDR1 and CDR2 are MNHEY and SVGAGI. With 7 bases clipped from V and 2 bases from J, the junction kept 3 bases outside the gene matches. CDR3 length: 13 amino acids. CDR3: CASKRTGNYGYTF. CDR3 DNA sequence: TGTGCCAGCAAGAGGACAGGGAACTATGGCTACACCTTC.

The chain combines TRBV18 with TRBJ2-5; a possible D gene is TRBD1 (6 bases). This CDR3 has 14 amino acids. Looked up from germline, CDR1 is KGHSH and CDR2 is LQKENI. V lost 5 bases and J lost 3, with 13 bases in between. The CDR3 region is CASSDGTTKETQYF. CDR3 DNA: TGTGCCAGCTCAGACGGGACAACTAAAGAGACCCAGTACTTC.

This chain joins TRBV20-1 and TRBJ1-2, with 8 bases fitting TRBD1. The CDR3 is made up of 15 amino acids. Looked up from germline, CDR1 is DFQATT and CDR2 is SNEGSKA (reference sequence). With V trimmed by 3 bases and J by 7 bases, 13 bases remained unmatched. CDR3 protein: CSASRPATGAAGYTF. The DNA for the CDR3 is TGCAGTGCTAGTCGCCCTGCGACAGGGGCGGCTGGCTACACCTTC.